The 7 T cell receptor beta chains below come from one sample, sequenced in a study of blood T cell repertoires in COVID-19. Clones were sequenced by immunoSEQ multiplex PCR, and TCRdb holds only the in-frame ones, with some missing. The table records about 80,000 clones, 78% of them present only once. Sequencing input: peripheral blood. Receptors originate from a human donor in a cohort sampled during active COVID-19.

CDR3 coding DNA: TGTGCCAGCAGCTTGGGATGGAGCTCCTATAATTCACCCCTCCACTTT. Its translation: CASSLGWSSYNSPLHF. The chain combines TRBV5-4 with TRBJ1-6; D call uncertain. Per the germline V gene, CDR1 is SGHNT and CDR2 is YYREEE (reference sequence). The V end lost 0 bases, the J end lost 0 bases, and 7 bases lay between the germline ends. The CDR3 spans 16 residues.

J is TRBJ2-3 and V is TRBV5-6; possible D gene TRBD2, 5 bases. V was shortened by 1 base and J by 2 bases, with 11 bases between the two germline ends. Looked up from germline, CDR1 is SGHDT and CDR2 is YYEEEE. The CDR3 contains 15 residues. DNA of the CDR3: TGTGCCAGCAGCTTGTCTGACTACCCCACAGATACGCAGTATTTT. Translated, it gives CASSLSDYPTDTQYF.

This clone appeared a few times. The rearrangement joins TRBV29-1 to TRBJ2-1, with 7 bases fitting TRBD2. Per the germline V gene, CDR1 is SQVTM and CDR2 is ANQGSEA. This CDR3 is 12 amino acids long. V shed 4 bases, J shed 9 bases, and the junction held 6 bases outside the gene matches. The CDR3, as DNA: TGCAGCGTTGTGGGGGAGCGGGGTGAGCAGTTCTTC. Encoded protein: CSVVGERGEQFF.

The chain carries TRBV30 and TRBJ1-4; D not certain. Germline assignment: CDR1 GTSNPN and CDR2 SVGIG (reference sequence). The CDR3 spans 14 residues. Between the trimmed V and J ends, which lost 0 bases and 5 bases, there was a span of 10 bases. The CDR3 DNA sequence: TGTGCCTGGAGTGTACGACATTACAATGAAAAACTGTTTTTT. Amino acids: CAWSVRHYNEKLFF.

In this sample, this clone turned up a few times. The chain has TRBV4-1 and TRBJ2-1; 9 nucleotides match TRBD1. This CDR3 comprises 13 residues. V trimming: 7 bases; J trimming: 7 bases; junction bases outside the gene matches: 5. The V gene's germline CDR1 is MGHRA and CDR2 YSYEKL. In DNA, the CDR3 is TGCGCCAGCAAGACACAGGGGGCTAATGAGCAGTTCTTC. Protein product: CASKTQGANEQFF.

The chain joins TRBV6-2 or TRBV6-3 to TRBJ1-1, with 8 bases lining up with TRBD1. The CDR3 totals 15 residues. CDR1 is MNHEY, CDR2 SVGEGT, per germline. Trimming at V came to 5 bases and at J to 6 bases, leaving 11 bases not matched to a gene. This CDR3 is CASSDRGVGISEAFF. In nucleotides, the CDR3 is TGTGCCAGCAGTGACAGGGGAGTGGGAATCTCTGAAGCTTTCTTT.

The chain links TRBV7-9 to TRBJ2-5; D gene unclear. The V gene lost 5 bases and the J gene lost 0 bases, with 7 bases spanning the gap. The length of the CDR3 is 13 residues. Germline CDR1 is SEHNR and CDR2 is FQNEAQ (reference sequence). The CDR3 here is CASSRRYQETQYF. The CDR3 nucleotides are TGTGCCAGCAGCCGGAGATACCAAGAGACCCAGTACTTC.